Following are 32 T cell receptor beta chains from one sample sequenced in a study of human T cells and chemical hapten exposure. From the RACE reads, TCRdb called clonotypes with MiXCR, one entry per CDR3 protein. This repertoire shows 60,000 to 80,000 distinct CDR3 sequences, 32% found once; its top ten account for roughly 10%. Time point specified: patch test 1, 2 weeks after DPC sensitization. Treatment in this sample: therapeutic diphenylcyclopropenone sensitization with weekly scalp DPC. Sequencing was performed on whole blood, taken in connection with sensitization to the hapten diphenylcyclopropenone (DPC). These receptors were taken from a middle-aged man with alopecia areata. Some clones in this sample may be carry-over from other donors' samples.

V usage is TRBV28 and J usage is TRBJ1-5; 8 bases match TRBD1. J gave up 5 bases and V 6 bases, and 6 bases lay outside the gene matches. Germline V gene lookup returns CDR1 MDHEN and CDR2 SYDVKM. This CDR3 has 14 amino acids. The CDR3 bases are TGTGCCAGCAGGGACAGGGAGAGCCATCAGCCCCAGCATTTT. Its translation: CASRDRESHQPQHF.

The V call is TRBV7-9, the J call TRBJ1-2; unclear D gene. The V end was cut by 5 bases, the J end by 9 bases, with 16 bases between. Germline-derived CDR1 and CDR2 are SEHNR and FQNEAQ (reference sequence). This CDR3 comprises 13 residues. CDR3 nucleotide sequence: TGTGCCAGCAGCCGAGAGACCCCGGGGAGCTACACCTTC. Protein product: CASSRETPGSYTF. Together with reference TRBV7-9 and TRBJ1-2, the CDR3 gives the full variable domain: DTGVSQNPRHKITKRGQNVTFRCDPISEHNRLYWYRQTLGQGPEFLTYFQNEAQLEKSRLLSDRFSAERPKGSFSTLEIQRTEQGDSAMYLCASSRETPGSYTFGSGTRLTVV.

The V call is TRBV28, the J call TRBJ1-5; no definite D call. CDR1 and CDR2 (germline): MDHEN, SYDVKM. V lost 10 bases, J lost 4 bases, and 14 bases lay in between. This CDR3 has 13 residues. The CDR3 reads CATNRGNNQPQHF. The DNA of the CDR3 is TGTGCCACCAATAGAGGAAATAATCAGCCCCAGCATTTT.

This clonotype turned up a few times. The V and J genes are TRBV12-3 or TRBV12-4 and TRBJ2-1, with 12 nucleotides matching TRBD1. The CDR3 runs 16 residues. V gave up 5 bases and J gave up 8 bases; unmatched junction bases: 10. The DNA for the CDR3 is TGTGCCAGCAGTACCGCGGGGACAGGGGGCCGGCATGAGCAGTTCTTC. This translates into CASSTAGTGGRHEQFF.

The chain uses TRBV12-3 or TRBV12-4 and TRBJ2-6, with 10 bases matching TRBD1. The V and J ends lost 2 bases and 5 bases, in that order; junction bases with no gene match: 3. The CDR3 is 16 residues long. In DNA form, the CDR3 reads TGTGCCAGCAGTTTAAGGACAGGGGGACGGGCCAACGTCCTGACTTTC. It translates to CASSLRTGGRANVLTF.

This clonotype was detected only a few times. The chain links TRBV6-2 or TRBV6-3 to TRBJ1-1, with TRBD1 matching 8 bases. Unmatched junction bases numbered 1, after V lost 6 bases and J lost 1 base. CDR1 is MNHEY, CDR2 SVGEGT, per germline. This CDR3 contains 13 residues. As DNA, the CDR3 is TGTGCCAGCAGGGACAGGGCGAACACTGAAGCTTTCTTT. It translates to CASRDRANTEAFF.

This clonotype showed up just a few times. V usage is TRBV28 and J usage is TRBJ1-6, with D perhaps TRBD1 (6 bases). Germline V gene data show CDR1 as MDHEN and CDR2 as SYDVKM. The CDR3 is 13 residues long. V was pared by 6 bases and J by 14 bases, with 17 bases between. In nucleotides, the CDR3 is TGTGCCAGCAGCCCTAACTCAGGGGTGTCCCTCCACTTT. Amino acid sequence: CASSPNSGVSLHF.

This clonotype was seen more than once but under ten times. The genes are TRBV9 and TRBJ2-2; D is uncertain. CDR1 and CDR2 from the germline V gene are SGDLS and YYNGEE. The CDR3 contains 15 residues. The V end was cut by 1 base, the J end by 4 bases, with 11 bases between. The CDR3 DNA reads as TGTGCCAGCAGCGTAAGTGGAATACCCACCGGGGAGCTGTTTTTT. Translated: CASSVSGIPTGELFF.

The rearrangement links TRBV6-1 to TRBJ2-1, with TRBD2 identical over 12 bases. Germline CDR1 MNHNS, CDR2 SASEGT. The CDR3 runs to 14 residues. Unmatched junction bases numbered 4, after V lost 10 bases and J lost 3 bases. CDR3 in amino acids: CAITSGRFYNEQFF. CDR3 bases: TGTGCCATAACTAGCGGGAGGTTCTACAATGAGCAGTTCTTC.

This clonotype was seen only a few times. CDR3 bases: TGTGCCAGCAGTGAAGACTCCGGGACGCCTAGCACAGATACGCAGTATTTT. It yields the protein CASSEDSGTPSTDTQYF. The chain couples TRBV2 to TRBJ2-3; D possibly matches TRBD1 or TRBD2 (5 bases each). V was pared by 1 base and J by 0 bases, with 14 bases between. Germline V CDR1 and CDR2: SNHLY, FYNNEI. This CDR3 has 17 amino acids. The variable domain in full, completed from reference TRBV2 and TRBJ2-3, reads EPEVTQTPSHQVTQMGQEVILRCVPISNHLYFYWYRQILGQKVEFLVSFYNNEISEKSEIFDDQFSVERPDGSNFTLKIRSTKLEDSAMYFCASSEDSGTPSTDTQYFGPGTRLTVL.

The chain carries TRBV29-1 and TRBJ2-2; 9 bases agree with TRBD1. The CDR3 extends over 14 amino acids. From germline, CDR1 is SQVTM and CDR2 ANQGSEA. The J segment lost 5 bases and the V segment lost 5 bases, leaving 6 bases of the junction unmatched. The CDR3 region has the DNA TGCAGCGTTATGGGACAGGGTGGGACCGGGGAGCTGTTTTTT. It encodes CSVMGQGGTGELFF.

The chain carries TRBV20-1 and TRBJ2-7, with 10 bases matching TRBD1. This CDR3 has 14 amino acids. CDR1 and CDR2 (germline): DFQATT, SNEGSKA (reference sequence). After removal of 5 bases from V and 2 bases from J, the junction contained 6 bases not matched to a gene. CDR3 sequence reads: CSAQVGQGAYEQYF. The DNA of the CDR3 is TGCAGTGCTCAGGTCGGACAGGGGGCCTACGAGCAGTACTTC.

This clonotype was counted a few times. The CDR3 loop reads CSAPQDSFISNQPQHF. In DNA, the CDR3 is TGCAGTGCACCCCAAGACAGCTTCATCAGCAATCAGCCCCAGCATTTT. J is TRBJ1-5 and V is TRBV20-1; a possible D gene is TRBD1 (5 bases). CDR1 is DFQATT and CDR2 is SNEGSKA in the germline V gene (reference sequence). Trimming pared 6 bases from V and 1 base from J, leaving 19 bases between. This CDR3 region has 16 residues.

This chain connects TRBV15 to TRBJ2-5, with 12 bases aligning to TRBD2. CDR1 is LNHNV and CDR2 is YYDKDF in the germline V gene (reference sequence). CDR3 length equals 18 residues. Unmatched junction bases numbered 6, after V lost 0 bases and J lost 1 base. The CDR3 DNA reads TGTGCCACCAGCAGAGAAGGGGGACTAGCGGGTATCCAAGAGACCCAGTACTTC. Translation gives CATSREGGLAGIQETQYF. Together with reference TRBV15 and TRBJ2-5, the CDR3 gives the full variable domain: DAMVIQNPRYQVTQFGKPVTLSCSQTLNHNVMYWYQQKSSQAPKLLFHYYDKDFNNEADTPDNFQSRRPNTSFCFLDIRSPGLGDTAMYLCATSREGGLAGIQETQYFGPGTRLLVL.

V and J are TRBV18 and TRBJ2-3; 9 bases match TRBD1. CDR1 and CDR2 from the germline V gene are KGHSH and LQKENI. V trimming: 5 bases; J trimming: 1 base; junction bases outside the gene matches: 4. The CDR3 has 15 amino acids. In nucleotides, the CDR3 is TGTGCCAGCTCATTGGGACAGGGCGGCACAGATACGCAGTATTTT. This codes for CASSLGQGGTDTQYF.

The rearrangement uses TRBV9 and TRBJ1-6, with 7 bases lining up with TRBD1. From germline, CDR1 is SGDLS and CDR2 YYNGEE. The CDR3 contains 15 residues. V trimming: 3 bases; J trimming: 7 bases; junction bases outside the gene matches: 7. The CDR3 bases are TGTGCCAGCAGCGCAACAGGGGTGGGAAATTCACCCCTCCACTTT. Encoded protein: CASSATGVGNSPLHF.

CDR3 sequence reads: CASKWANEQFF. The CDR3, as DNA: TGTGCCAGCAAGTGGGCTAATGAGCAGTTCTTC. The V and J genes are TRBV6-2 or TRBV6-3 and TRBJ2-1; D remains ambiguous. V gave up 7 bases and J gave up 7 bases, with 8 bases separating them. Germline values: CDR1 MNHEY, CDR2 SVGEGT. The CDR3 loop spans 11 amino acids.

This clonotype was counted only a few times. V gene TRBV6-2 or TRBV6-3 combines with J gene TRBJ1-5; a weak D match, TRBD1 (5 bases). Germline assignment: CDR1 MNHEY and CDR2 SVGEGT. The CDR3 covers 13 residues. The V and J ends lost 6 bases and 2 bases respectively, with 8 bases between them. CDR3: CASRIQGNQPQHF. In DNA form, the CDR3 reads TGTGCCAGCAGGATACAGGGCAATCAGCCCCAGCATTTT.

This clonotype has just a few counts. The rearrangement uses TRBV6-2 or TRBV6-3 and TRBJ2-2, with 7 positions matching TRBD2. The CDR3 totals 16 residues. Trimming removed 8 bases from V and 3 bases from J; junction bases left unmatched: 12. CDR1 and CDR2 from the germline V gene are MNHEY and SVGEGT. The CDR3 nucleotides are TGTGCCAGCCTCCGGCTAGCGGCTCGCGACACCGGGGAGCTGTTTTTT. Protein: CASLRLAARDTGELFF.

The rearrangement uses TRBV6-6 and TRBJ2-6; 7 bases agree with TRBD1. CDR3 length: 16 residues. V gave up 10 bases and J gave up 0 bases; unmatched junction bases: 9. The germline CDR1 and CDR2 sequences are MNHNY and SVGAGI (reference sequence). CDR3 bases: TGTGCCACCTACGGGACAGTTCCCTCTGGGGCCAACGTCCTGACTTTC. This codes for CATYGTVPSGANVLTF.

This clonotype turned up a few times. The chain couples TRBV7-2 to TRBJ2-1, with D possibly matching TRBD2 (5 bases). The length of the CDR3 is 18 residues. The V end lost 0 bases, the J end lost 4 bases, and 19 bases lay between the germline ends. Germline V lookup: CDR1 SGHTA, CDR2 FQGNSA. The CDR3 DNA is TGTGCCAGCAGCTTAGCTGTTCAAGGAGGACCTGGATACAATGAGCAGTTCTTC. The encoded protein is CASSLAVQGGPGYNEQFF.

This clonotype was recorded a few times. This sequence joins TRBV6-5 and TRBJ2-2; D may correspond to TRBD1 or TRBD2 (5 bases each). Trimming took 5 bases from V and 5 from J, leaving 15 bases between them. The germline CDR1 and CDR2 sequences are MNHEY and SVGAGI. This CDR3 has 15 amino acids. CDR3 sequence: CASSSPGPLTGELFF. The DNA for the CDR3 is TGTGCCAGCAGTAGTCCGGGACCCCTGACCGGGGAGCTGTTTTTT.

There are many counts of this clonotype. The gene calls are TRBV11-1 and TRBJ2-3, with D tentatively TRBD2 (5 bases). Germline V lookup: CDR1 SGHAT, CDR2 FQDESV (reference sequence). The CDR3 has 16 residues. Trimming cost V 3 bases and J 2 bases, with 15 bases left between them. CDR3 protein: CASSLRTPSYTDTQYF. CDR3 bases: TGTGCCAGCAGCTTGCGGACTCCCTCCTACACAGATACGCAGTATTTT.

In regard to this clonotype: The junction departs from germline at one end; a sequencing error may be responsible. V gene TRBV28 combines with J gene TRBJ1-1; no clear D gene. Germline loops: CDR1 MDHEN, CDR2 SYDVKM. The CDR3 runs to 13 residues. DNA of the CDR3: TGTGCCAGCGGTTTCTATATGGTCCCTGAAGCTTTCTTT. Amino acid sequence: CASGFYMVPEAFF.

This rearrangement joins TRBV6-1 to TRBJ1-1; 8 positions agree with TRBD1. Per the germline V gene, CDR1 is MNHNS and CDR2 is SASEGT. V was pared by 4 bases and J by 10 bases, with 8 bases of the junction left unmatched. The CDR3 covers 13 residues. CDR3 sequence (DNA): TGTGCCAGCAGTGTAATACAGGGGGGGAGAGCTTTCTTT. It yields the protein CASSVIQGGRAFF.

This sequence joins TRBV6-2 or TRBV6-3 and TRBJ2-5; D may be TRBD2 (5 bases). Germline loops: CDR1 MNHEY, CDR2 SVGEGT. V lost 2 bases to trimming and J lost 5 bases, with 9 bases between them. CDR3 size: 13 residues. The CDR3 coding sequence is TGTGCCAGCAGTTACGGCGAGCGGGAGACCCAGTACTTC. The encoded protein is CASSYGERETQYF.

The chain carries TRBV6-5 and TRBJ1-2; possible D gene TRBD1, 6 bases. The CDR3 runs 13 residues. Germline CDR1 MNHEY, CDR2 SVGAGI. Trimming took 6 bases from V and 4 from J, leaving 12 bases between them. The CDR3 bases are TGTGCCAGCAGCCGGGGGCGTGCCTATGGCTACACCTTC. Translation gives CASSRGRAYGYTF.

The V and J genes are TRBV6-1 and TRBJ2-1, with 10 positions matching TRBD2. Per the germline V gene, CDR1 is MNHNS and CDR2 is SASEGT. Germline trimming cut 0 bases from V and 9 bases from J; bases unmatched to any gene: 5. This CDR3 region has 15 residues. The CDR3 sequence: CASSEAASGRFEQFF. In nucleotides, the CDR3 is TGTGCCAGCAGTGAAGCTGCTAGCGGGAGATTTGAGCAGTTCTTC.

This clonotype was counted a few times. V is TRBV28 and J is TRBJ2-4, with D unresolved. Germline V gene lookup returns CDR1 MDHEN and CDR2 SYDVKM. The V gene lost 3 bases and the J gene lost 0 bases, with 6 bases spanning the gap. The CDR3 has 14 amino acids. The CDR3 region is CASSFGLAKNIQYF. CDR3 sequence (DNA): TGTGCCAGCAGTTTCGGTTTAGCCAAAAACATTCAGTACTTC.

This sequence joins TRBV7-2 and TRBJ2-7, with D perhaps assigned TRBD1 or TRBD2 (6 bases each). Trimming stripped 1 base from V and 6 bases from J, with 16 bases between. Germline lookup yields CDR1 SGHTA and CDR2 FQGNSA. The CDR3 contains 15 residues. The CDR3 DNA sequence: TGTGCCAGCAGCTTAGGGGGGGCCCGTCATTTCGAGCAGTACTTC. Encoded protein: CASSLGGARHFEQYF.

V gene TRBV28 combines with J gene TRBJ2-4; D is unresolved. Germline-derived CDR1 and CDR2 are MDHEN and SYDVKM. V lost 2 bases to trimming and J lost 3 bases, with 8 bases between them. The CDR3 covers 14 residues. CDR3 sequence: CASSLNNDKNIQYF. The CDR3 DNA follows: TGTGCCAGCAGTTTAAACAATGACAAAAACATTCAGTACTTC.

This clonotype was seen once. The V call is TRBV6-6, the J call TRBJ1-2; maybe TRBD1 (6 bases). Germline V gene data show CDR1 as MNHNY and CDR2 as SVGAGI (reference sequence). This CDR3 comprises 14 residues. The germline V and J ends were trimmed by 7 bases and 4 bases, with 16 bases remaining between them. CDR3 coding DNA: TGTGCCAGCACCACCGTGAGGGGGGGCTATGGCTACACCTTC. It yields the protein CASTTVRGGYGYTF.